Below, 27 T cell receptor beta chains from the same sample are listed, as sequenced in a study of CD8 T cells in ankylosing spondylitis. MiXCR, applied by TCRdb to the 5' RACE reads, yields one record per CDR3 protein. The repertoire includes about 160,000 distinct CDR3 sequences, 15% to 20% of them detected once, and roughly 7.7% sits in the top ten. Sequencing was done on a sample of blood, either unsorted or a sorted T cell fraction (not recorded which). These receptors originate from a male donor with ankylosing spondylitis or in good health (not recorded which).

This clonotype has just a few counts. The rearrangement links TRBV27 to TRBJ2-1; TRBD2 matches 12 bases. V was pared by 2 bases and J by 5 bases, with 1 base of the junction left unmatched. The CDR3 has 15 residues. CDR1 and CDR2 from the germline V gene are MNHEY and SMNVEV (reference sequence). The CDR3 spells CASSLLAGGHNEQFF. The CDR3, as DNA: TGTGCCAGCAGTTTACTAGCGGGAGGGCACAATGAGCAGTTCTTC.

This clonotype showed up many times. The chain carries TRBV5-1 and TRBJ2-2, with a tentative D call TRBD2 (6 bases). Looked up from germline, CDR1 is SGHRS and CDR2 is YFSETQ. This CDR3 comprises 15 residues. V lost 0 bases, J lost 2 bases, and 8 bases lay in between. The DNA for the CDR3 is TGCGCCAGCAGCTTGGTCGGGACTAACACCGGGGAGCTGTTTTTT. It specifies CASSLVGTNTGELFF.

Details on this clonotype: The junction differs from germline at one of its ends, possibly a read error. The rearrangement links TRBV3-1 to TRBJ1-2; TRBD1 agrees at 8 bases. The CDR3 totals 15 residues. CDR1 is LGHDT, CDR2 YNNKEL, per germline (reference sequence). The CDR3 DNA sequence: TGTACCAGCAGCCCTCGGACAGGGCAAAGCTATGGCTACACCTTC. This gives the protein CTSSPRTGQSYGYTF.

The chain employs TRBV5-5 and TRBJ2-5, with D hard to call. The V gene's germline CDR1 is SGHKS and CDR2 YYEKEE (reference sequence). This CDR3 has 17 amino acids. The V end was cut by 4 bases, the J end by 2 bases, with 21 bases between. CDR3 residues: CASSDTNLGPRQETQYF. CDR3 DNA: TGTGCCAGCAGCGATACGAACCTAGGACCGAGACAAGAGACCCAGTACTTC.

This clonotype was seen a handful of times. The CDR3 spells CSVEDGQGLTDGYTF. In DNA form, the CDR3 reads TGCAGCGTTGAAGACGGACAGGGGTTAACCGATGGCTACACCTTC. The J gene is TRBJ1-2, the V gene TRBV29-1; 9 bases fit TRBD1. The CDR3 totals 15 residues. Germline V gene sequence: CDR1 SQVTM, CDR2 ANQGSEA. V dropped 0 bases and J dropped 6; count of bases not matched to a gene: 8.

Ten or more counts support this clonotype. This chain's CDR3 is CASKLYRETDEQFF. The DNA for the CDR3 is TGCGCCAGCAAACTTTATCGGGAGACCGATGAGCAGTTCTTC. The chain couples TRBV5-1 to TRBJ2-1; tentative D call: TRBD2 (6 bases). The CDR3 runs 14 residues. V was shortened by 6 bases and J by 8 bases, with 18 bases between the two germline ends. CDR1 is SGHRS, CDR2 YFSETQ, per germline.

This clonotype was observed at least ten times. This sequence joins TRBV20-1 and TRBJ1-4; D uncertain. This CDR3 spans 15 amino acids. Per germline, CDR1 DFQATT and CDR2 SNEGSKA (reference sequence). Trimming shortened V by 0 bases and J by 4 bases, and 12 bases separated the two germline ends. In DNA, the CDR3 is TGCAGTGCTAGAGATTTCGCAGGAAGTAATGAAAAACTGTTTTTT. Translating gives CSARDFAGSNEKLFF.

This clonotype was detected ten times or more. This chain connects TRBV20-1 to TRBJ2-3; possibly TRBD2 for D (7 bases). V shed 6 bases and J shed 2 bases, with 15 bases lying between them. The germline CDR1 and CDR2 sequences are DFQATT and SNEGSKA (reference sequence). The CDR3 consists of 14 residues. The CDR3 protein is CSAQGGAVTDTQYF. As DNA, the CDR3 is TGCAGTGCCCAAGGGGGGGCGGTCACAGATACGCAGTATTTT.

This sequence joins TRBV5-1 and TRBJ2-1, with 9 bases identical to TRBD1. The germline gives CDR1 SGHRS, CDR2 YFSETQ. CDR3 length equals 15 residues. V was clipped by 0 bases and J by 9 bases; unmatched bases: 7. Written as DNA, the CDR3 is TGCGCCAGCAGCTTGGGCCCGGGACAGGGTGGTGAGCAGTTCTTC. Residues: CASSLGPGQGGEQFF.

In this sample, this clonotype turned up many times. The chain has TRBV14 and TRBJ1-1, with 7 bases that match TRBD1. V lost 6 bases and J lost 14; bases outside the gene matches: 15. The CDR3 has 13 amino acids. Germline CDR1 reads SGHDN; CDR2 reads FVKESK. The CDR3 DNA is TGTGCCAGCAGTCTGCAATGGGGGACAGAGCCCTTCTTT. The encoded protein is CASSLQWGTEPFF.

The V gene is TRBV7-7, the J gene TRBJ2-3; TRBD2 might be the D (6 bases). Trimming pared 5 bases from V and 4 bases from J, leaving 10 bases between. Germline V gene data show CDR1 as SSHAT and CDR2 as FNYEAQ (reference sequence). CDR3 size: 13 residues. The CDR3 region has the DNA TGTGCCAGCAGCGCGGGACTCTCAGATACGCAGTATTTT. It encodes CASSAGLSDTQYF.

This clonotype was picked up a small number of times. This rearrangement joins TRBV7-6 to TRBJ2-3; TRBD2 matches at 12 bases. The CDR3 spans 15 residues. The V gene end was trimmed by 1 base and the J gene end by 9 bases; junction bases not matched to a gene: 5. Germline V lookup: CDR1 SGHVS, CDR2 FNYEAQ. The CDR3 DNA follows: TGTGCCAGCAGCTTAGGACTAGCGGGAGTGGGGACGCAGTATTTT. Amino acid sequence: CASSLGLAGVGTQYF.

The chain combines TRBV20-1 with TRBJ2-3; unclear D gene. CDR1 is DFQATT and CDR2 is SNEGSKA in the germline V gene (reference sequence). CDR3 length: 12 amino acids. V lost 5 bases, J lost 1 base, and 7 bases lay in between. This chain's CDR3 is CSAPWGTDTQYF. CDR3 DNA sequence: TGCAGTGCTCCGTGGGGCACAGATACGCAGTATTTT.

This rearrangement joins TRBV7-3 to TRBJ2-3; 11 bases agree with TRBD2. The CDR3 consists of 15 residues. V dropped 5 bases and J dropped 3; count of bases not matched to a gene: 4. Germline CDR1 SGHTA, CDR2 FQGTGA. The CDR3 nucleotides are TGTGCCAGCAGCCACACTAGCGGGAGTACAGATACGCAGTATTTT. Its translation: CASSHTSGSTDTQYF. The full variable domain, its missing parts supplied by reference TRBV7-3 and TRBJ2-3, is GAGVSQTPSNKVTEKGKYVELRCDPISGHTALYWYRQSLGQGPEFLIYFQGTGAADDSGLPNDRFFAVRPEGSVSTLKIQRTERGDSAVYLCASSHTSGSTDTQYFGPGTRLTVL.

This clonotype came up many times. The chain carries TRBV28 and TRBJ1-2, with D hard to call. CDR1 MDHEN and CDR2 SYDVKM come from the germline V gene. The CDR3 has 12 amino acids. The V end was cut by 6 bases, the J end by 6 bases, with 11 bases between. The CDR3 loop reads CASRTFLDGYTF. For the CDR3, the DNA is TGTGCCAGCAGGACATTTCTCGATGGCTACACCTTC.

Concerning this clonotype: One base away lies a much larger clone, so this may be a sequencing read error. The chain recombines TRBV5-1 with TRBJ1-3; D perhaps matches TRBD1 (5 bases). The CDR3 is 15 residues long. Germline V gene lookup returns CDR1 SGHRS and CDR2 YFSETQ. The CDR3 nucleotides read TGCGCCAGCAGCCTCGCCGCGGGACCTGGAAACACCATAAATTTT. It translates to CASSLAAGPGNTINF.

This clonotype was found many times. The chain couples TRBV9 to TRBJ2-7; D gene unclear. The CDR3 is 14 amino acids. V gave up 0 bases and J gave up 3 bases, with 10 bases separating them. Looked up from germline, CDR1 is SGDLS and CDR2 is YYNGEE. CDR3 amino acids: CASSVVFLVYEQYF. CDR3 in DNA: TGTGCCAGCAGCGTAGTCTTCCTGGTCTACGAGCAGTACTTC.

This clonotype was seen many times. This chain joins TRBV12-3 or TRBV12-4 and TRBJ2-7; no firm D call. CDR3 size: 11 residues. Trimming stripped 5 bases from V and 3 bases from J, with 5 bases between. CDR3 in amino acids: CASSAGYEQYF. The CDR3 DNA sequence: TGTGCCAGCAGTGCCGGCTACGAGCAGTACTTC.

This clonotype appeared a few times. The V call is TRBV3-1, the J call TRBJ2-3; possible D gene TRBD2, 5 bases. Germline lookup yields CDR1 LGHDT and CDR2 YNNKEL (reference sequence). The CDR3 is 14 amino acids. Trimming shortened V by 1 base and J by 13 bases, and 18 bases separated the two germline ends. The CDR3 region is CASSQGRLALVKYF. CDR3 nucleotide sequence: TGTGCCAGCAGCCAAGGTCGGCTAGCCCTCGTCAAGTATTTT.

There are many counts of this clonotype. V gene TRBV5-6 combines with J gene TRBJ2-3; no reliable D call. CDR1 and CDR2 from the germline V gene are SGHDT and YYEEEE. The V gene lost 0 bases and the J gene lost 6 bases, with 2 bases spanning the gap. The CDR3 length is 11 residues. The CDR3 region has the DNA TGTGCCAGCAGCTTGGTGGATACGCAGTATTTT. This encodes CASSLVDTQYF.

There are a few counts of this clonotype. J is TRBJ2-1 and V is TRBV6-1; the match to TRBD2 covers 11 bases. Germline V gene sequence: CDR1 MNHNS, CDR2 SASEGT. This CDR3 has 14 amino acids. Unmatched junction bases numbered 10, after V lost 8 bases and J lost 10 bases. The CDR3 DNA follows: TGTGCCAGCCAAACTAGCGGGAGTCAATGGGAGCAGTTCTTC. Its protein is CASQTSGSQWEQFF.

This clonotype was detected only once. This chain links TRBV5-1 with TRBJ1-5; tentatively, D is TRBD1 (6 bases). From germline, CDR1 is SGHRS and CDR2 YFSETQ. V gave up 1 base and J gave up 4 bases, with 15 bases separating them. This CDR3 is 16 amino acids long. The CDR3 sequence: CASSLYGRGGNQPQHF. CDR3 DNA: TGCGCCAGCAGCTTGTATGGCAGGGGAGGGAATCAGCCCCAGCATTTT.

This clonotype was seen a handful of times. This chain connects TRBV20-1 to TRBJ2-7; D remains unclear. Trimming left V 1 base short and J 3 bases short, with 7 bases between. The CDR3 extends over 12 amino acids. Germline CDR1 is DFQATT and CDR2 is SNEGSKA (reference sequence). In DNA form, the CDR3 reads TGCAGTGCTAGAGCCTCTAGCTACGAGCAGTACTTC. Its translation: CSARASSYEQYF.

In its sample, this clonotype was seen many times. CDR3: CSVLLRPGNTEAFF. CDR3 DNA: TGCAGCGTTCTCCTGCGACCGGGGAACACTGAAGCTTTCTTT. The genes are TRBV29-1 and TRBJ1-1; D ambiguous. The CDR3 covers 14 residues. Trimming shortened V by 5 bases and J by 1 base, and 14 bases separated the two germline ends. Germline CDR1 reads SQVTM; CDR2 reads ANQGSEA.

The table lists this clonotype with many counts. The chain has TRBV4-1 and TRBJ2-7; 10 positions match TRBD2. V was clipped by 7 bases and J by 3 bases; unmatched bases: 9. The germline CDR1 and CDR2 sequences are MGHRA and YSYEKL. The CDR3 totals 15 residues. CDR3 DNA sequence: TGCGCCAGCACGACACCCATAGCGGGAGGCTACGAGCAGTACTTC. This encodes CASTTPIAGGYEQYF.

Only a few counts were recorded for this clonotype. V usage is TRBV20-1 and J usage is TRBJ2-1, with 7 bases aligning to TRBD2. V trimming: 0 bases; J trimming: 6 bases; junction bases outside the gene matches: 5. Per germline, CDR1 DFQATT and CDR2 SNEGSKA (reference sequence). The CDR3 extends over 14 amino acids. Here the CDR3 reads CSARDSRLANEQFF. The CDR3 DNA is TGCAGTGCTAGAGATAGTAGACTAGCCAATGAGCAGTTCTTC.

The rearrangement uses TRBV28 and TRBJ2-7; D uncertain. Trimming removed 1 base from V and 0 bases from J, with 7 bases in between. This CDR3 comprises 14 residues. Germline lookup yields CDR1 MDHEN and CDR2 SYDVKM. The CDR3 spells CASSLSFGSYEQYF. In nucleotides, the CDR3 is TGTGCCAGCAGTTTATCTTTCGGCTCCTACGAGCAGTACTTC.